This record concerns one T cell receptor (delta chain) sequence. The target antigen is unknown. The data were obtained in a study of Vδ1+ human thymocytes. Study observations and caveats: The authors advised highly purified populations and single-cell validation. Despite high sort purity, roughly a fifth of thymic T cell receptor delta sequences were Vdelta2. Thymic TRG and TRD repertoires appeared highly polyclonal, with Gaussian CDR3 length distributions.

The CDR3 totals 21 residues. J was trimmed by 0 bases and V by 0 bases; bases with no gene match: 19. Germline V gene data show CDR1 as TSWWSYY and CDR2 as QGS. Sequences come from RNA converted to cDNA by reverse transcription. CDR3 amplicons came from multiplex PCR with pooled V-gene forward and constant-region reverse primers. TCRdb reprocessed the multiplex PCR reads through CATT. The sample shows around 60,000 delta-chain clones, over 12% of them seen only once. V is TRDV1 and J is TRDJ1; 7 nucleotides agree with TRDD3. The sample comprised Vdelta1+ gamma-delta thymocytes from the thymus. As for subset: FACS-sorted CD3+ TCRalphabeta- TCRVdelta1+ TCRVdelta2- thymocytes. This clonotype was sampled from a girl younger than two who had congenital heart surgery. The CDR3 here is CALGELQKYTRRGMYTDKLIF. The CDR3 DNA reads TGTGCTCTTGGGGAACTCCAAAAGTATACTCGGAGGGGGATGTACACCGATAAACTCATCTTT.